The clone carrying this T cell receptor beta chain was recorded at least ten times. Germline CDR1 GTSNPN, CDR2 SVGIG (reference sequence). The CDR3 extends over 13 amino acids. The germline V and J ends were trimmed by 0 bases and 9 bases, with 12 bases remaining between them. cDNA molecules, individually, were tagged with unique molecular identifiers. TCRdb reanalysed the 5' RACE reads using MiXCR and keeps one entry per CDR3 protein. The sample holds about 36,000 distinct CDR3 sequences, 6% to 8% seen once. The data derive from a study of early T cells in non-severe SARS-CoV-2 infection. The sequencing used whole blood, collected at baseline. This chain joins TRBV30 and TRBJ1-5; no clear D gene. The sequence was obtained from an adult who was a healthcare worker with PCR-confirmed SARS-CoV-2 infection or an uninfected control (not recorded which). CDR3: CAWSVVGGRPQHF. The CDR3 bases are TGTGCCTGGAGTGTAGTTGGTGGCCGGCCCCAGCATTTT.